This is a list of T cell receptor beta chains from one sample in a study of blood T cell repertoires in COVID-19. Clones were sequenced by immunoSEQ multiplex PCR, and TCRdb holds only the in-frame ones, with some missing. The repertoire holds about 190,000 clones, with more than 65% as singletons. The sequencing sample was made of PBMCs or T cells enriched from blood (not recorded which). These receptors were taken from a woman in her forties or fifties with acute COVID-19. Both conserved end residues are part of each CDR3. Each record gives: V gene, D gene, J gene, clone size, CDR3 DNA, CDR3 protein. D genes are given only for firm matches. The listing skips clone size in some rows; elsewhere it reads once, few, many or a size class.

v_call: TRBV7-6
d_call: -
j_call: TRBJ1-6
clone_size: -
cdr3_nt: TGTGCCAGCAGCCCTCGGGGAGGGGTCAACCCTAACTCACCCCTCCACTTT
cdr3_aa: CASSPRGGVNPNSPLHF

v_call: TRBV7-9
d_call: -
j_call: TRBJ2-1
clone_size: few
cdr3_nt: TGTGCCAGCAGCCGACCGGGACTCCCCAATGAGCAGTTCTTC
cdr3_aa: CASSRPGLPNEQFF

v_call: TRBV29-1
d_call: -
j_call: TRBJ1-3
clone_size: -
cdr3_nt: TGCAGCGTTGTTACAGTCGGTGGAAACACCATATATTTT
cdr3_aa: CSVVTVGGNTIYF

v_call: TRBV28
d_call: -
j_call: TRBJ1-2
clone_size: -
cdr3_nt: TGTGCCAGCCTCGGGGGGCGCGGTGGCTACACCTTC
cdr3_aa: CASLGGRGGYTF

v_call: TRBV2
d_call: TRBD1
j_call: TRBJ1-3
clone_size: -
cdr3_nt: TGTGCCAGCAGTGGATCGACAGGGGCCAACACCATATATTTT
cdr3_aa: CASSGSTGANTIYF

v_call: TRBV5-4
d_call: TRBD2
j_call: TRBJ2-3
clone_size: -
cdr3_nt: TGTGCCAGCAGCAGTAGCGGGGGAAGGGGGGATACGCAGTATTTT
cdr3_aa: CASSSSGGRGDTQYF

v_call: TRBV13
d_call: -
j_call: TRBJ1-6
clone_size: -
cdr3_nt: TGTGCCTCATCGGACAGATATAATTCACCCCTCCACTTT
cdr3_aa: CASSDRYNSPLHF

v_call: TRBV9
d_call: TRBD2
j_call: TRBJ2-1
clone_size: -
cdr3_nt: TGTGCCAGCAGCGTAGCTCTAGCGGGGGGGAACAATGAGCAGTTCTTC
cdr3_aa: CASSVALAGGNNEQFF

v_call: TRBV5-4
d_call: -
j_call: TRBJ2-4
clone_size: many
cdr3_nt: TGTGCCAGCACCGACATACACCAAGCCAAAAACATTCAGTACTTC
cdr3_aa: CASTDIHQAKNIQYF

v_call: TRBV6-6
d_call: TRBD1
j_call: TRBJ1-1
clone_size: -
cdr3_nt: TGTGCCAGCAGCCCGGGACAGGGGATTCGGAACACTGAAGCTTTCTTT
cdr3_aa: CASSPGQGIRNTEAFF

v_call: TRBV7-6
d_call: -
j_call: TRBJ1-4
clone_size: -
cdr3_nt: TGTGCCAGCAGCGCGTATGAAAAACTGTTTTTT
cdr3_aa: CASSAYEKLFF

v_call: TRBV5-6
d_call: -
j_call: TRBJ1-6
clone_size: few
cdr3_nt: TGTGCCAGCAGCCGAACGGGACTTAATTCACCCCTCCACTTT
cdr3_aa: CASSRTGLNSPLHF

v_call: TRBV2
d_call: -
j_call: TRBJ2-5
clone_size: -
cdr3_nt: TGTGCCAGCAGTGGAGGAGGTGCGGGGCCAGAGACCCAGTACTTC
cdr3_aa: CASSGGGAGPETQYF

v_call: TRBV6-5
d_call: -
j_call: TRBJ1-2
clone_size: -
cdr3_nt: TGTGCCAGCAGTTACTCAGGGTCAAGGGGCTATGGCTACACCTTC
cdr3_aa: CASSYSGSRGYGYTF

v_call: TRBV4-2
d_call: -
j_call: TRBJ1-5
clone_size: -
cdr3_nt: TGTGCCAGCAGCCAGCCGGGACAAGGCCAGCCCCAGCATTTT
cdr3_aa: CASSQPGQGQPQHF

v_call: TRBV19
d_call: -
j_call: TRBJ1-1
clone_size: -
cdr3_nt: TGTGCCAGTATCGGGGGGGCTTGGGTCACTGAAGCTTTCTTT
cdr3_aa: CASIGGAWVTEAFF

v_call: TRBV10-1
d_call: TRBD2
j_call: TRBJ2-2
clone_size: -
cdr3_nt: TGCGCCAGCAGTGATTTAGCGGGGACGAACACCGGGGAGCTGTTTTTT
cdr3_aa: CASSDLAGTNTGELFF

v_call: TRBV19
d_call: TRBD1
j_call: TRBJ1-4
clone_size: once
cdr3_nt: TGTGCCAGTACCCCCGGGACAGTCAATGAAAAACTGTTTTTT
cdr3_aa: CASTPGTVNEKLFF

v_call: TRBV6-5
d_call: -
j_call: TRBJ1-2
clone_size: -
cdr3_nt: TGTGCCAGCAGTTACTCGAAAGTAGGGGGTGGGTATGGCTACACCTTC
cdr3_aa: CASSYSKVGGGYGYTF

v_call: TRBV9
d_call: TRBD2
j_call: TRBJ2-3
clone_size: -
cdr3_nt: TGTGCCAGCAGCGTAGGTACTAGCGGCAACACAGATACGCAGTATTTT
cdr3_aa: CASSVGTSGNTDTQYF

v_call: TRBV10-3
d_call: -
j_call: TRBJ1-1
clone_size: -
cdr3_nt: TGTGCCATCACGGACAACGCGAACACTGAAGCTTTCTTT
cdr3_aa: CAITDNANTEAFF

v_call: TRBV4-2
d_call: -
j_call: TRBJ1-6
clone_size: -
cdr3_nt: TGTGCCAGCAGCCAAGAAGGCCAAGCGAATTCACCCCTCCACTTT
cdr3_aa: CASSQEGQANSPLHF

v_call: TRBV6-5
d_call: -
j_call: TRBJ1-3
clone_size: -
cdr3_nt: TGTGCCAGCAGGACGAAAGGGGTCTCTGGAAACACCATATATTTT
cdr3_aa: CASRTKGVSGNTIYF

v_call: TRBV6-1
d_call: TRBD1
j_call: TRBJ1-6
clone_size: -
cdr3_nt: TGTGCCAGCAGTGAGCGGGACAGGGCCTCACCCCTCCACTTT
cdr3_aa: CASSERDRASPLHF

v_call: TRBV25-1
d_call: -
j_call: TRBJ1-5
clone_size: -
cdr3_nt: TGTGCCAGCAGTACTCCTACCGGGTTCCAGCATTTT
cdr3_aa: CASSTPTGFQHF

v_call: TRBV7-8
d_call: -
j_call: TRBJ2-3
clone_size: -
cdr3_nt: TGTGCCAGCAGCTTAAGAGAGGGCACAGATACGCAGTATTTT
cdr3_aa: CASSLREGTDTQYF

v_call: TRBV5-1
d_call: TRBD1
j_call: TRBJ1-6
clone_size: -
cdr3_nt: TGCGCCAGCAGCCTCCACCCCCGGGACAGGGGGAGCTCCTATAATTCACCCCTCCACTTT
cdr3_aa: CASSLHPRDRGSSYNSPLHF

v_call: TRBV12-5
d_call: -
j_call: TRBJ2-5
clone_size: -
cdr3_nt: TGTGCTAGTGGTTTGGGCCCCGGGACCCAGTACTTC
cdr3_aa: CASGLGPGTQYF

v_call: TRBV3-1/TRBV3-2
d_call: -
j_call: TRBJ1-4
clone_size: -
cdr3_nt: TGTGCCAGCAGCCAAGAACCGGCTAGAAATGAAAAACTGTTTTTT
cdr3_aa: CASSQEPARNEKLFF

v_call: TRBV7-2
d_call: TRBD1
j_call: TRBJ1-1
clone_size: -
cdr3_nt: TGTGCCAGCAGCTTGGCGACAGGGGGCGGATACGAAGCTTTCTTT
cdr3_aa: CASSLATGGGYEAFF

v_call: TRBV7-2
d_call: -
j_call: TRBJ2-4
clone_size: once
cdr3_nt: TGTGCCAGCAGCTTACGTGGGGACAATCTAGCCAAAAACATTCAGTACTTC
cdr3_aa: CASSLRGDNLAKNIQYF

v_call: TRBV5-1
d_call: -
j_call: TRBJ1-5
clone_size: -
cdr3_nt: TGCGCCAGCAGCCCGGACCCGGGGAAGCCCCAGCATTTT
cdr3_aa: CASSPDPGKPQHF

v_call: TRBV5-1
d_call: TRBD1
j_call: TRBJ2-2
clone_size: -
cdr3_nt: TGCGCCAGCAGCATCGGGACAGGGGGCATGTTAGGGGAGCTGTTTTTT
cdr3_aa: CASSIGTGGMLGELFF